The 22 T cell receptor beta chains below were found in one sample sequenced in a study of T-cell reconstitution after alpha-beta-depleted transplantation in children. Using unique molecular identifiers, the investigators prepared the TCRbeta library. MiXCR, run by TCRdb on the PCR reads, gives a single entry per CDR3 protein. The sample has around 400,000 distinct CDR3 sequences; around 20% are singletons. Sequenced material: PBMCs from the stem cell graft donor, taken from the stem cell graft. Source of these receptors: a human donor who donated a stem cell graft to a child with acute myeloid leukemia.

This clonotype has a handful of counts. This sequence joins TRBV9 and TRBJ2-1; weak D call: TRBD2 (5 bases). Germline V gene lookup returns CDR1 SGDLS and CDR2 YYNGEE. This CDR3 spans 17 amino acids. V lost 3 bases and J 0 bases, leaving 16 bases between the germline ends. CDR3 DNA sequence: TGTGCCAGCAGCGAGCGGTGGGAACCCAGCTCCTACAATGAGCAGTTCTTC. Encoded protein: CASSERWEPSSYNEQFF.

This clonotype was seen a few times. J is TRBJ2-4 and V is TRBV7-8, with a weak D call TRBD2 (5 bases). The V and J ends lost 2 bases and 1 base respectively, with 15 bases between them. The germline CDR1 and CDR2 sequences are SGHVS and FQNEAQ. The CDR3 spans 17 residues. CDR3 DNA: TGTGCCAGCAGCTTACGAGCGGCCGGTGTTGCCAAAAACATTCAGTACTTC. It specifies CASSLRAAGVAKNIQYF.

The chain is built from TRBV12-3 or TRBV12-4 and TRBJ2-1; D may be TRBD1 (7 bases). V shed 5 bases and J shed 6 bases, with 17 bases lying between them. The CDR3 loop spans 15 amino acids. DNA for the CDR3: TGTGCCAGCAGTGCCCAGGGGGGAACCATCAATGAGCAGTTCTTC. It translates to CASSAQGGTINEQFF.

This clonotype was recorded once. The chain carries TRBV11-1 and TRBJ2-6; D is uncertain. The germline V gene has CDR1 SGHAT and CDR2 FQDESV (reference sequence). This CDR3 has 19 amino acids. Trimming shortened V by 3 bases and J by 0 bases, and 18 bases separated the two germline ends. CDR3 bases: TGTGCCAGCAGCTTTAGTTTGCGCCTCCACGCCTCTGGGGCCAACGTCCTGACTTTC. It specifies CASSFSLRLHASGANVLTF. Full variable domain (outside the CDR3, taken from reference TRBV11-1 and TRBJ2-6): EAEVAQSPRYKITEKSQAVAFWCDPISGHATLYWYRQILGQGPELLVQFQDESVVDDSQLPKDRFSAERLKGVDSTLKIQPAELGDSAMYLCASSFSLRLHASGANVLTFGAGSRLTVL.

The chain employs TRBV28 and TRBJ2-3, with 7 bases lining up with TRBD2. From germline, CDR1 is MDHEN and CDR2 SYDVKM. This CDR3 has 12 amino acids. The CDR3 protein is CGSGTGTDTQYF. DNA for the CDR3: TGTGGGAGCGGGACCGGCACAGATACGCAGTATTTT.

This clonotype was counted ten times or more. The chain carries TRBV7-2 and TRBJ2-1, with a possible D match to TRBD2 (6 bases). The V end lost 1 base, the J end lost 4 bases, and 14 bases lay between the germline ends. CDR1 SGHTA and CDR2 FQGNSA come from the germline V gene. This CDR3 is 16 amino acids long. This CDR3 reads CASSLEASVRYNEQFF. The CDR3 nucleotides are TGTGCCAGCAGCTTAGAGGCTAGCGTTAGATACAATGAGCAGTTCTTC.

This clonotype was counted only a few times. CDR3: CASSRGEGLAKNIQYF. The DNA for the CDR3 is TGTGCCAGCAGCCGGGGGGAGGGACTAGCCAAAAACATTCAGTACTTC. The J gene is TRBJ2-4, the V gene TRBV12-3 or TRBV12-4; 7 bases are a match to TRBD2. The V gene end was trimmed by 6 bases and the J gene end by 0 bases; junction bases not matched to a gene: 8. The CDR3 is made up of 16 amino acids.

The chain is built from TRBV4-2 and TRBJ2-5, with 9 bases that match TRBD2. V gave up 2 bases and J gave up 3 bases; unmatched junction bases: 7. CDR1 is LGHNA and CDR2 is YNFKEQ in the germline V gene. The CDR3 totals 16 residues. The CDR3 DNA sequence: TGTGCCAGCAGCCAAAATAGGGCTAGCGGGAAAGAGACCCAGTACTTC. Translation gives CASSQNRASGKETQYF.

This chain connects TRBV4-2 to TRBJ1-2; 9 bases match TRBD1. Germline lookup yields CDR1 LGHNA and CDR2 YNFKEQ. CDR3 length equals 17 residues. J gave up 5 bases and V 1 base, and 11 bases lay outside the gene matches. CDR3 protein: CASSQGDRQGEDYGYTF. For the CDR3, the DNA is TGTGCCAGCAGCCAAGGGGACCGACAGGGGGAAGATTATGGCTACACCTTC.

This clonotype was seen many times. The chain uses TRBV9 and TRBJ2-1; possible D gene TRBD2, 5 bases. This CDR3 is 14 amino acids long. Looked up from germline, CDR1 is SGDLS and CDR2 is YYNGEE. V was cut by 3 bases and J by 9 bases, with 16 bases left in between. The CDR3 loop is CASSAGSELGEQFF. CDR3 DNA: TGTGCCAGCAGCGCTGGTAGCGAGCTGGGTGAGCAGTTCTTC.

This clonotype was counted ten times or more. The V call is TRBV25-1, the J call TRBJ2-7; 7 positions match TRBD2. After removal of 2 bases from V and 2 bases from J, the junction contained 6 bases not matched to a gene. Germline CDR1 and CDR2: MGHDK and SYGVNS. The CDR3 is 15 amino acids. In DNA form, the CDR3 reads TGTGCCAGCAGTGAAGGGGAGGGAGGGCCCTACGAGCAGTACTTC. This codes for CASSEGEGGPYEQYF.

As DNA, the CDR3 is TGTGCCAGCAGCCAAGTACTAGCGGGAGTTGTAGATACGCAGTATTTT. As protein: CASSQVLAGVVDTQYF. This sequence joins TRBV4-2 and TRBJ2-3, with 11 bases aligning to TRBD2. The CDR3 covers 16 residues. Losses at the gene ends were 1 base for V and 5 bases for J; bases not matched to a gene: 5. Germline CDR1 reads LGHNA; CDR2 reads YNFKEQ.

The J gene is TRBJ2-7, the V gene TRBV2; maybe TRBD1 (5 bases). The V end was cut by 2 bases, the J end by 4 bases, with 12 bases between. In germline, CDR1 is SNHLY, CDR2 FYNNEI. This CDR3 is 14 amino acids long. The CDR3 reads CASSESAGPYEQYF. The CDR3 DNA is TGTGCCAGCAGTGAATCGGCAGGGCCATACGAGCAGTACTTC.

In this sample, this clonotype turned up a few times. This chain's CDR3 is CSAYDRATAYEQYF. The CDR3 nucleotides read TGCAGTGCTTACGACAGAGCAACCGCCTACGAGCAGTACTTC. The V call is TRBV20-1, the J call TRBJ2-7; weak D call: TRBD1 (5 bases). V was pared by 5 bases and J by 2 bases, with 16 bases between. Per germline, CDR1 DFQATT and CDR2 SNEGSKA (reference sequence). This CDR3 is 14 amino acids long.

The chain joins TRBV7-2 to TRBJ2-7; D gene uncertain. With 0 bases removed from V and 0 bases from J, the gap between germline ends came to 12 bases. Germline V lookup: CDR1 SGHTA, CDR2 FQGNSA. This CDR3 comprises 16 residues. The CDR3 bases are TGTGCCAGCAGCTTAGCGTCAGGACGAAACTCCTACGAGCAGTACTTC. Translated: CASSLASGRNSYEQYF.

This clonotype has a count of ten or more. The rearrangement links TRBV12-3 or TRBV12-4 to TRBJ2-1; 15 bases fit TRBD2. This CDR3 has 16 amino acids. V gave up 5 bases and J gave up 10 bases; unmatched junction bases: 9. The CDR3 sequence: CASSVRGLAGGGEQFF. The CDR3 DNA reads as TGTGCCAGCAGTGTACGGGGACTAGCGGGAGGAGGCGAGCAGTTCTTC.

About this clonotype: The junction departs from germline at one end; a sequencing error may be responsible. CDR3 region: CCARDHGGRAGRWPDTQYF. The DNA for the CDR3 is TGCTGTGCTAGAGATCATGGGGGGAGAGCCGGGAGATGGCCAGATACGCAGTATTTT. The chain carries TRBV20-1 and TRBJ2-3; D perhaps matches TRBD2 (6 bases). This CDR3 is built from 19 residues. Germline values: CDR1 DFQATT, CDR2 SNEGSKA (reference sequence).

This clonotype was picked up many times. The CDR3 is CSSWTSGSYEQYF. The CDR3 DNA reads as TGCAGCTCCTGGACTAGCGGGAGTTACGAGCAGTACTTC. The chain couples TRBV29-1 to TRBJ2-7; TRBD2 matches 13 bases. V shed 8 bases, J shed 4 bases, and the junction held 5 bases outside the gene matches. The CDR3 sequence is 13 residues long. CDR1 and CDR2 (germline): SQVTM, ANQGSEA.

This rearrangement joins TRBV20-1 to TRBJ1-2; no definite D call. Trimming took 3 bases from V and 6 from J, leaving 17 bases between them. Per germline, CDR1 DFQATT and CDR2 SNEGSKA (reference sequence). The CDR3 runs 14 residues. The CDR3 region is CSARKAGSYDGYTF. The CDR3 DNA reads as TGCAGTGCTAGGAAGGCTGGGTCTTACGATGGCTACACCTTC.

V and J are TRBV5-5 and TRBJ2-3; 7 nucleotides match TRBD2. Looked up from germline, CDR1 is SGHKS and CDR2 is YYEKEE (reference sequence). This CDR3 contains 16 residues. The V gene end was trimmed by 2 bases and the J gene end by 3 bases; junction bases not matched to a gene: 9. DNA of the CDR3: TGTGCCAGCAGCTTAGGTATTGGAGCGGGAACAGATACGCAGTATTTT. It specifies CASSLGIGAGTDTQYF.

This clonotype occurred a few times. This chain links TRBV7-9 with TRBJ2-1, with D possibly TRBD1 on 5 matching bases. Germline CDR1 reads SEHNR; CDR2 reads FQNEAQ (reference sequence). Trimming cost V 5 bases and J 1 base, with 9 bases left between them. The CDR3 sequence is 14 residues long. Here the CDR3 DNA reads TGTGCCAGCAGCCCGAGACAGTCCTACAATGAGCAGTTCTTC. Translated, it gives CASSPRQSYNEQFF.

This clonotype was recorded a few times. The V gene is TRBV7-9, the J gene TRBJ2-7, with D uncertain. Germline V gene lookup returns CDR1 SEHNR and CDR2 FQNEAQ (reference sequence). Trimming left V 3 bases short and J 0 bases short, with 18 bases between. The CDR3 is made up of 17 amino acids. DNA for the CDR3: TGTGCCAGCAGCTTCTCCATCGGTCAGGTCTCCTCCTACGAGCAGTACTTC. This translates into CASSFSIGQVSSYEQYF.